Below are 26 T cell receptor beta chains sequenced from a single sample in a study of cytomegalovirus exposure and HLA in healthy donors. PCR involved 60 Vbeta and 13 Jbeta primers. Assay used: immunoSEQ multiplex PCR; TCRdb lists only in-frame clones, some missing. The data show under 200,000 clones, with approximately 65% seen just once and around 3% held by the top ten. The sequencing sample was made of PBMCs. All receptors come from a man in his forties in good health and CMV-seronegative.

The chain recombines TRBV30 with TRBJ2-1; no definite D call. CDR1 is GTSNPN, CDR2 SVGIG, per germline (reference sequence). The CDR3 covers 12 residues. V lost 1 base and J 10 bases, leaving 11 bases between the germline ends. This chain's CDR3 is CAWSDQYSEQFF. The CDR3 DNA follows: TGTGCCTGGAGTGATCAGTATAGCGAGCAGTTCTTC.

This clone was seen a few times. The chain recombines TRBV5-4 with TRBJ2-7; 8 nucleotides agree with TRBD1. Germline-derived CDR1 and CDR2 are SGHNT and YYREEE (reference sequence). The CDR3 consists of 17 residues. V lost 0 bases to trimming and J lost 0 bases; unmatched junction nucleotides: 8. The CDR3 sequence is CASSLGTGRTISYEQYF. CDR3 DNA: TGTGCCAGCAGCTTGGGGACAGGGCGTACAATCTCCTACGAGCAGTACTTC. Variable domain in full (rest from reference TRBV5-4 and TRBJ2-7): ETGVTQSPTHLIKTRGQQVTLRCSSQSGHNTVSWYQQALGQGPQFIFQYYREEENGRGNFPPRFSGLQFPNYSSELNVNALELDDSALYLCASSLGTGRTISYEQYFGPGTRLTVT.

This rearrangement joins TRBV6-5 to TRBJ1-1; the match to TRBD1 covers 8 bases. CDR1 MNHEY and CDR2 SVGAGI come from the germline V gene. The CDR3 runs 15 residues. V was pared by 7 bases and J by 1 base, with 8 bases of the junction left unmatched. The CDR3 nucleotides are TGTGCCAGCATCGGTCCCGGGACAGGGAACACTGAAGCTTTCTTT. This translates into CASIGPGTGNTEAFF.

The chain employs TRBV19 and TRBJ1-4; D is possibly TRBD1 (6 bases). From germline, CDR1 is LNHDA and CDR2 SQIVND (reference sequence). The CDR3 runs 13 residues. Trimming pared 3 bases from V and 8 bases from J, leaving 10 bases between. The CDR3 is CASSIRQVEKLFF. The CDR3 DNA sequence: TGTGCCAGTAGTATCCGACAGGTCGAAAAACTGTTTTTT.

V is TRBV9 and J is TRBJ1-1; perhaps TRBD1 as D (5 bases). This CDR3 spans 12 amino acids. CDR1 is SGDLS and CDR2 is YYNGEE in the germline V gene. V lost 3 bases to trimming and J lost 9 bases, with 12 bases between them. The CDR3 bases are TGTGCCAGCAGCGCACAGGTCTCTAAAGCTTTCTTT. Translation gives CASSAQVSKAFF.

The rearrangement links TRBV9 to TRBJ1-1; no clear D. Trimming pared 0 bases from V and 1 base from J, leaving 10 bases between. This CDR3 is built from 15 residues. Germline CDR1 and CDR2: SGDLS and YYNGEE. The CDR3 nucleotides read TGTGCCAGCAGCGTAGATCCGGGAGCGAACACTGAAGCTTTCTTT. Encoded protein: CASSVDPGANTEAFF.

The CDR3 DNA reads as TGTGCCAGCAGCCAGGACTACTACAATGAGCAGTTCTTC. It yields the protein CASSQDYYNEQFF. This chain connects TRBV7-8 to TRBJ2-1; tentative D call: TRBD2 (6 bases). The CDR3 consists of 13 residues. The germline V gene encodes CDR1 SGHVS and CDR2 FQNEAQ. Trimming cost V 5 bases and J 3 bases, with 8 bases left between them.

This clone was seen only a few times. This sequence joins TRBV4-1 and TRBJ2-7; TRBD1 agrees at 10 bases. CDR3 length: 16 amino acids. Looked up from germline, CDR1 is MGHRA and CDR2 is YSYEKL. The ends lost 3 bases at V and 5 bases at J; junction bases unmatched: 10. The CDR3 DNA reads TGCGCCAGCAGCCATCCTGACAGGGGGCTAATCAACGAGCAGTACTTC. Its protein is CASSHPDRGLINEQYF.

The chain employs TRBV2 and TRBJ1-6; D unclear. Germline V CDR1 and CDR2: SNHLY, FYNNEI. CDR3 length: 14 residues. V was clipped by 4 bases and J by 7 bases, with 11 bases between them. CDR3 sequence (DNA): TGTGCCAGCAGTGTGCGGGTTGTAAATTCACCCCTCCACTTT. This translates into CASSVRVVNSPLHF.

The chain has TRBV5-1 and TRBJ2-7; the match to TRBD2 covers 12 bases. The V gene's germline CDR1 is SGHRS and CDR2 YFSETQ. This CDR3 spans 15 amino acids. The V segment lost 2 bases and the J segment 2 bases; nucleotides outside the gene matches: 2. This CDR3 reads CASSFGLAGTYEQYF. In nucleotides, the CDR3 is TGCGCCAGCAGCTTCGGACTAGCGGGGACCTACGAGCAGTACTTC.

J is TRBJ2-7 and V is TRBV29-1; D remains unclear. CDR1 SQVTM and CDR2 ANQGSEA come from the germline V gene. The V end was cut by 0 bases, the J end by 0 bases, with 12 bases between. This CDR3 spans 15 amino acids. The CDR3 loop reads CSVEDRGASSYEQYF. The CDR3 DNA reads TGCAGCGTTGAAGATCGAGGCGCCAGCTCCTACGAGCAGTACTTC.

Comment on this clone: Relative to the germline gene, one junction end is altered; a read error may explain this. J is TRBJ2-7 and V is TRBV4-1; the D gene is possibly TRBD2 (5 bases). CDR3 length: 15 amino acids. Germline V gene sequence: CDR1 MGHRA, CDR2 YSYEKL. The CDR3 loop is CASSHGRPLEGEQYF. The DNA of the CDR3 is TGTGCCAGCAGCCATGGAAGGCCCTTAGAGGGAGAGCAGTACTTC.

This chain connects TRBV7-2 to TRBJ2-5; TRBD2 is a possible D gene (6 bases). The V gene lost 4 bases and the J gene lost 0 bases, with 9 bases spanning the gap. Germline values: CDR1 SGHTA, CDR2 FQGNSA. This CDR3 is built from 14 residues. CDR3 in amino acids: CASSYGLHQETQYF. CDR3 bases: TGTGCCAGCAGCTACGGACTACACCAAGAGACCCAGTACTTC. The full variable domain, its missing parts supplied by reference TRBV7-2 and TRBJ2-5, is GAGVSQSPSNKVTEKGKDVELRCDPISGHTALYWYRQSLGQGLEFLIYFQGNSAPDKSGLPSDRFSAERTGGSVSTLTIQRTQQEDSAVYLCASSYGLHQETQYFGPGTRLLVL.

This clone occurred a few times. This rearrangement joins TRBV6-4 to TRBJ2-1; weak D call: TRBD2 (6 bases). V was pared by 0 bases and J by 0 bases, with 18 bases between. This CDR3 comprises 19 residues. Germline V gives CDR1 MRHNA, CDR2 SNTAGT. The CDR3 DNA reads as TGTGCCAGCAGTGACTCCCTACTGAGGCCCGGGAGCTCCTACAATGAGCAGTTCTTC. Protein product: CASSDSLLRPGSSYNEQFF.

The V and J genes are TRBV5-1 and TRBJ2-7, with a weak D call TRBD1 (5 bases). Germline V lookup: CDR1 SGHRS, CDR2 YFSETQ. V gave up 4 bases and J gave up 0 bases, with 11 bases separating them. The CDR3 is 14 amino acids. Here the CDR3 reads CASSPMTVSYEQYF. The CDR3 coding sequence is TGCGCCAGCAGCCCGATGACAGTCTCCTACGAGCAGTACTTC.

The CDR3 here is CASSEGSRGISYTF. CDR3 bases: TGTGCCAGCAGTGAAGGGAGTAGGGGGATAAGCTACACCTTC. The chain is built from TRBV25-1 and TRBJ1-2; D possibly corresponds to TRBD1 (6 bases). From germline, CDR1 is MGHDK and CDR2 SYGVNS. The CDR3 totals 14 residues. Trimming took off 2 bases at V and 9 bases at J, with 16 bases between the two ends.

This clone was picked up a small number of times. This chain joins TRBV12-5 and TRBJ2-1, with D unclear. The germline CDR1 and CDR2 sequences are LGHNT and FRNRAP. V dropped 2 bases and J dropped 7 bases, with 6 bases sitting between them. This CDR3 contains 12 residues. The CDR3 protein is CASGLFENEQFF. Written as DNA, the CDR3 is TGTGCTAGTGGTTTGTTTGAGAATGAGCAGTTCTTC.

The CDR3 spells CASSYPASGGNNEQFF. The CDR3 DNA follows: TGTGCCAGCAGTTACCCAGCTAGCGGGGGGAACAATGAGCAGTTCTTC. This sequence joins TRBV6-5 and TRBJ2-1; 11 bases fit TRBD2. Germline CDR1 reads MNHEY; CDR2 reads SVGAGI. V lost 2 bases to trimming and J lost 5 bases; unmatched junction nucleotides: 5. The CDR3 sequence is 16 residues long.

The chain links TRBV5-1 to TRBJ2-2; TRBD1 might be the D (6 bases). CDR1 is SGHRS and CDR2 is YFSETQ in the germline V gene. The V and J ends lost 4 bases and 4 bases respectively, with 14 bases between them. This CDR3 contains 15 residues. CDR3 bases: TGCGCCAGCAGCCCCGCCCGACAGGCCACCGGGGAGCTGTTTTTT. Encoded protein: CASSPARQATGELFF.

The gene calls are TRBV4-2 and TRBJ2-5, with D maybe TRBD2 (6 bases). The CDR3 runs 14 residues. The V and J ends lost 1 base and 6 bases respectively, with 12 bases between them. From germline, CDR1 is LGHNA and CDR2 YNFKEQ. The CDR3, as DNA: TGTGCCAGCAGCCAAGCGGGAGTTGAAAAGACCCAGTACTTC. Encoded protein: CASSQAGVEKTQYF.

This clone was seen more than once but under ten times. This chain uses TRBV5-5 with TRBJ2-1, with 14 bases fitting TRBD2. V dropped 0 bases and J dropped 9; count of bases not matched to a gene: 8. Germline loops: CDR1 SGHKS, CDR2 YYEKEE (reference sequence). The CDR3 runs to 17 residues. The CDR3 region is CASSLATSGRAITEQFF. The CDR3 DNA follows: TGTGCCAGCAGCTTGGCGACTAGCGGGAGGGCCATCACTGAGCAGTTCTTC.

This clone has only a few counts. The CDR3 DNA reads as TGTGCCAGCAGCTTAGGCGCGGCTTCTAGCACAGATACGCAGTATTTT. Its protein is CASSLGAASSTDTQYF. The chain is built from TRBV11-2 and TRBJ2-3, with D uncertain. The CDR3 is 16 amino acids. Looked up from germline, CDR1 is SGHAT and CDR2 is FQNNGV. Trimming stripped 1 base from V and 0 bases from J, with 11 bases between.

V and J are TRBV5-1 and TRBJ2-5, with 8 bases identical to TRBD1. CDR3 length: 16 residues. Trimming cost V 3 bases and J 2 bases; bases outside gene matches: 9. Germline V gives CDR1 SGHRS, CDR2 YFSETQ. CDR3 region: CASSYGRGRTQETQYF. The CDR3 DNA reads TGCGCCAGCAGCTACGGCAGGGGGCGTACACAAGAGACCCAGTACTTC.

The rearrangement joins TRBV6-5 to TRBJ2-2; 10 nucleotides line up with TRBD1. Germline CDR1 reads MNHEY; CDR2 reads SVGAGI. The CDR3 covers 15 residues. V was clipped by 5 bases and J by 6 bases; unmatched bases: 6. The CDR3 DNA reads TGTGCCAGCAGTGGTAGACAGGGGGCCGCCGGGGAGCTGTTTTTT. Translated, it gives CASSGRQGAAGELFF.

The rearrangement links TRBV9 to TRBJ1-5; D is uncertain. CDR1 SGDLS and CDR2 YYNGEE come from the germline V gene. Trimming stripped 0 bases from V and 4 bases from J, with 5 bases between. CDR3 length equals 13 residues. The CDR3 DNA follows: TGTGCCAGCAGCGTAGATGAGAATCAGCCCCAGCATTTT. It is translated as CASSVDENQPQHF. The full variable domain, completed using reference TRBV9 and TRBJ1-5, is DSGVTQTPKHLITATGQRVTLRCSPRSGDLSVYWYQQSLDQGLQFLIQYYNGEERAKGNILERFSAQQFPDLHSELNLSSLELGDSALYFCASSVDENQPQHFGDGTRLSIL.

The chain carries TRBV10-3 and TRBJ2-5; a possible D gene is TRBD2 (6 bases). The CDR3 runs to 12 residues. In germline, CDR1 is ENHRY, CDR2 SYGVKD. Trimming cost V 3 bases and J 4 bases, with 6 bases left between them. The CDR3, as DNA: TGTGCCATCAGTGACGGGGGAGAGACCCAGTACTTC. It is translated as CAISDGGETQYF.